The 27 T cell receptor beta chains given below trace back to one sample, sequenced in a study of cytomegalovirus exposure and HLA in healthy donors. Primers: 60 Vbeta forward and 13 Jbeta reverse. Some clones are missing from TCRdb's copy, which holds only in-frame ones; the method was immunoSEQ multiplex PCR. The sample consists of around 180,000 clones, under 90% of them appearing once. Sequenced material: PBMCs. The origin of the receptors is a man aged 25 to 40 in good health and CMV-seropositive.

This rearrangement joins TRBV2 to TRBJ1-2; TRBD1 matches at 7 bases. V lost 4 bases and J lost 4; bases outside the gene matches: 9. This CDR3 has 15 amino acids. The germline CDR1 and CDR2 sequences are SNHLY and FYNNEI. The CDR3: CASSVVKGASYGYTF. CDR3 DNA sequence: TGTGCCAGCAGTGTAGTGAAGGGGGCGAGCTATGGCTACACCTTC.

DNA of the CDR3: TGCAGCGCTAAACGGAACACTGAAGCTTTCTTT. Translated: CSAKRNTEAFF. This chain joins TRBV29-1 and TRBJ1-1; unclear D gene. The CDR3 is 11 residues long. Trimming took 7 bases from V and 1 from J, leaving 7 bases between them. Germline loops: CDR1 SQVTM, CDR2 ANQGSEA. Combining the CDR3 with reference TRBV29-1 and TRBJ1-1 gives the whole variable domain SAVISQKPSRDICQRGTSLTIQCQVDSQVTMMFWYRQQPGQSLTLIATANQGSEATYESGFVIDKFPISRPNLTFSTLTVSNMSPEDSSIYLCSAKRNTEAFFGQGTRLTVV.

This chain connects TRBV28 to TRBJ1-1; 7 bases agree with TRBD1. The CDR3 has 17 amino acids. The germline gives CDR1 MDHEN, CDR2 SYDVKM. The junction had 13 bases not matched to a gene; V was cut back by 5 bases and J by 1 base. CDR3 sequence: CASSPRLGQPKNTEAFF. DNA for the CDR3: TGTGCCAGCAGTCCCCGGCTGGGACAGCCGAAGAACACTGAAGCTTTCTTT.

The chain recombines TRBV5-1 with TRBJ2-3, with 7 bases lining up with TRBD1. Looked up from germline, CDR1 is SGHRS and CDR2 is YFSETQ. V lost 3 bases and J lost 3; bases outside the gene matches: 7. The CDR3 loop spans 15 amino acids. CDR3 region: CASSWKGAQTDTQYF. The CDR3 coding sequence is TGCGCCAGCAGCTGGAAGGGGGCGCAAACAGATACGCAGTATTTT.

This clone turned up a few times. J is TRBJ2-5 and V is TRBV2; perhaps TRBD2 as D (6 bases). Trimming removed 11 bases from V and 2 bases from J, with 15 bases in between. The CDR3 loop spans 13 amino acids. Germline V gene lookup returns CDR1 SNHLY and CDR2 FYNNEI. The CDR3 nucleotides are TGTGCCTTCCCGATCGGGAGTCAAGAGACCCAGTACTTC. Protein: CAFPIGSQETQYF.

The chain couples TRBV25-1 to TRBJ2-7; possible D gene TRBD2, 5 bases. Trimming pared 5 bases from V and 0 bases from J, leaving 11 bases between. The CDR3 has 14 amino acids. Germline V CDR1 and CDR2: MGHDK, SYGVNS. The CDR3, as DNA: TGTGCCAGCAGTCGTGAGGGCAACTCCTACGAGCAGTACTTC. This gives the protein CASSREGNSYEQYF.

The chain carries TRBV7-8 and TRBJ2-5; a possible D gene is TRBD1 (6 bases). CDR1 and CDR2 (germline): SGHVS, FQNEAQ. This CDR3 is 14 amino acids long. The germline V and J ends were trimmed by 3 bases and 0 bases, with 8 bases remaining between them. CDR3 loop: CASSFNRDQETQYF. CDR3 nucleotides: TGTGCCAGCAGCTTCAACAGGGACCAAGAGACCCAGTACTTC.

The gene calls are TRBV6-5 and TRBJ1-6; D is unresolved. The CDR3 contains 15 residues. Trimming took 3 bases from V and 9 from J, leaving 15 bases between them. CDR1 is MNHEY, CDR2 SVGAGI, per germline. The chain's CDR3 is CASSYRASEGSPLHF. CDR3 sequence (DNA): TGTGCCAGCAGTTATCGGGCGAGTGAGGGTTCACCCCTCCACTTT.

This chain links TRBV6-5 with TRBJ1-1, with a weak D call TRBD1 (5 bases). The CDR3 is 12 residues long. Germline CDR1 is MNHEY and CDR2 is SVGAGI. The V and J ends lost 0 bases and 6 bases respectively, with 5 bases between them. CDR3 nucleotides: TGTGCCAGCAGTTACTCAGGGGCTGAAGCTTTCTTT. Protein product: CASSYSGAEAFF.

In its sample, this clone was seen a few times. CDR3 amino acids: CASSSDRVGTQYF. CDR3 DNA sequence: TGTGCCAGCAGTTCGGACAGGGTAGGGACCCAGTACTTC. The V and J genes are TRBV6-6 and TRBJ2-5; 8 bases align to TRBD1. From germline, CDR1 is MNHNY and CDR2 SVGAGI (reference sequence). This CDR3 is built from 13 residues. Trimming removed 4 bases from V and 7 bases from J; junction bases left unmatched: 5.

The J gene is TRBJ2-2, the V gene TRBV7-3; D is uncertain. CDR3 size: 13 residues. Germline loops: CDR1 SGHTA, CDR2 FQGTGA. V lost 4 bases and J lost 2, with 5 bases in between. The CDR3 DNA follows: TGTGCCAGCAGCTCGTTTAACACCGGGGAGCTGTTTTTT. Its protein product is CASSSFNTGELFF.

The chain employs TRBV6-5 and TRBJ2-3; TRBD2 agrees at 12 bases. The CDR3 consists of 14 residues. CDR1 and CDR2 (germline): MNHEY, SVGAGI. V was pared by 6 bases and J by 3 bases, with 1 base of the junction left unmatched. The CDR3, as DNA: TGTGCCAGCAGAGGACTAGCGGGGACAGATACGCAGTATTTT. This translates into CASRGLAGTDTQYF.

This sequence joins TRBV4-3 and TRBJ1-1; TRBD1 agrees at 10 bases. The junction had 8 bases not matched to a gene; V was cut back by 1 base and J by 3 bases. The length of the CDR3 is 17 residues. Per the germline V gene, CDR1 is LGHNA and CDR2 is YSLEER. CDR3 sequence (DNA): TGCGCCAGCAGCCAAGGGACAGGGGGGGTACTGGACACTGAAGCTTTCTTT. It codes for CASSQGTGGVLDTEAFF.

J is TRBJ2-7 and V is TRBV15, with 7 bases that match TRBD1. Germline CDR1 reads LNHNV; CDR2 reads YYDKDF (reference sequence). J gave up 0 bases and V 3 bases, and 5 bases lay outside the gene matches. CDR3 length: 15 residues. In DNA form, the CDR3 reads TGTGCCACCAGCAGGGGACAGACCACCTCCTACGAGCAGTACTTC. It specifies CATSRGQTTSYEQYF.

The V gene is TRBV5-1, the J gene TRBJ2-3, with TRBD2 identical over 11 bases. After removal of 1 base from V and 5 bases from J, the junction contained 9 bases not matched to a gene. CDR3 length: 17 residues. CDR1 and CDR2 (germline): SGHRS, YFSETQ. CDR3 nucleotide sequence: TGCGCCAGCAGCTTGCGCCCTCTAGCGGGAGGAGGAGATACGCAGTATTTT. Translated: CASSLRPLAGGGDTQYF.

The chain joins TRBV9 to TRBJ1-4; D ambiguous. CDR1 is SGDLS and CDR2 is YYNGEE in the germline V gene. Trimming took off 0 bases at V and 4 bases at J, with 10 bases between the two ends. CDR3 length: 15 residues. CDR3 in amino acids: CASSVGWRGNEKLFF. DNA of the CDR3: TGTGCCAGCAGCGTAGGCTGGCGGGGTAATGAAAAACTGTTTTTT.

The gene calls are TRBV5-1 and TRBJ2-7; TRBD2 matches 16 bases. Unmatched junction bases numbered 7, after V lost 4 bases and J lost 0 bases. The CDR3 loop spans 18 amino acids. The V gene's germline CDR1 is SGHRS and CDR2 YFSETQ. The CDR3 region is CASSPGTSGRAVSYEQYF. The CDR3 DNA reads TGCGCCAGCAGCCCTGGGACTAGCGGGAGGGCCGTCTCCTACGAGCAGTACTTC.

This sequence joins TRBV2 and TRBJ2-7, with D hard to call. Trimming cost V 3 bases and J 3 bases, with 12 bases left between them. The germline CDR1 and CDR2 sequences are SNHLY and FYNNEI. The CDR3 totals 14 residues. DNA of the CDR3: TGTGCCAGCAGTGAGTCGAGGAGTGTCTACGAGCAGTACTTC. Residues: CASSESRSVYEQYF.

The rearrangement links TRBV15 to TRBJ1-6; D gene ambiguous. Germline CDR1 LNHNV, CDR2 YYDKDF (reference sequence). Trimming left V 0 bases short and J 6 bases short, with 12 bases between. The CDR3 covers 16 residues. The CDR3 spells CATSRDSGPINSPLHF. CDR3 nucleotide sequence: TGTGCCACCAGCAGAGATTCTGGCCCCATTAATTCACCCCTCCACTTT.

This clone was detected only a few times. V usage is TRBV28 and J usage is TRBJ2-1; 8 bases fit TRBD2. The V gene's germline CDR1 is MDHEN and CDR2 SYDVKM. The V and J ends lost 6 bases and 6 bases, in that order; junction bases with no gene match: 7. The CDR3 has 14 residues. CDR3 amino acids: CASRSGLAANEQFF. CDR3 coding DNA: TGTGCCAGCAGATCTGGACTAGCAGCCAATGAGCAGTTCTTC.

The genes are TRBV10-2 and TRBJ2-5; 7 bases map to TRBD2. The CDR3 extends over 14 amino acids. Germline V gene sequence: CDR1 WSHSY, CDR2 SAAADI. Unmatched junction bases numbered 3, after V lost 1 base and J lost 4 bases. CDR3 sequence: CASSEWRERETQYF. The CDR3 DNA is TGCGCCAGCAGTGAGTGGCGGGAGCGAGAGACCCAGTACTTC.

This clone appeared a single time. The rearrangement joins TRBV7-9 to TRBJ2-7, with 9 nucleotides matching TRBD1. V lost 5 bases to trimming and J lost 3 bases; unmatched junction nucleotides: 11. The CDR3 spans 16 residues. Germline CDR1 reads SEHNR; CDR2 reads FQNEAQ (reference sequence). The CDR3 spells CASSPGGTGRDYEQYF. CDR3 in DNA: TGTGCCAGCAGCCCCGGGGGGACAGGGAGAGACTACGAGCAGTACTTC.

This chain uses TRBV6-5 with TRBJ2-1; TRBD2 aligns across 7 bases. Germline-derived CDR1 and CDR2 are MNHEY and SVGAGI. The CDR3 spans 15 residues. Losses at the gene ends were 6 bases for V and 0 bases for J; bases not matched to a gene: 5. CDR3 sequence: CASRLGGISYNEQFF. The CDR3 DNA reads TGTGCCAGCAGGTTGGGGGGGATCTCCTACAATGAGCAGTTCTTC.

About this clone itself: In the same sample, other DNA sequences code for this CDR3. The CDR3 here is CASSYSRGNYEQYF. In nucleotides, the CDR3 is TGTGCCAGCAGTTACTCAAGAGGGAACTACGAGCAGTACTTC. V and J are TRBV6-5 and TRBJ2-7, with a tentative D call TRBD2 (5 bases). CDR1 and CDR2 from the germline V gene are MNHEY and SVGAGI. CDR3 length: 14 residues. Trimming removed 0 bases at V and 3 bases at J, with 9 bases between.

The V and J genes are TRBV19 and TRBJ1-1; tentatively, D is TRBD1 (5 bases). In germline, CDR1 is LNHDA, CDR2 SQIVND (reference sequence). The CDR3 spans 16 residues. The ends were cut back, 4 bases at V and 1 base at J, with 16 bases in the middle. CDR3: CASSNPLGRGNTEAFF. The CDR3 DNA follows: TGTGCCAGTAGTAATCCTCTGGGGCGGGGGAACACTGAAGCTTTCTTT. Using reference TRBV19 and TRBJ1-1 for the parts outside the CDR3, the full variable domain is DGGITQSPKYLFRKEGQNVTLSCEQNLNHDAMYWYRQDPGQGLRLIYYSQIVNDFQKGDIAEGYSVSREKKESFPLTVTSAQKNPTAFYLCASSNPLGRGNTEAFFGQGTRLTVV.

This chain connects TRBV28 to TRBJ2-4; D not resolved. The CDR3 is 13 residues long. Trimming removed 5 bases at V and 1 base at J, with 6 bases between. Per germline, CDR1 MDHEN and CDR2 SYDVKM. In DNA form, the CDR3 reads TGTGCCAGCAGTCCAGTCGCCAAAAACATTCAGTACTTC. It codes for CASSPVAKNIQYF. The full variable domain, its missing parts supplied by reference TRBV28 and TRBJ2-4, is DVKVTQSSRYLVKRTGEKVFLECVQDMDHENMFWYRQDPGLGLRLIYFSYDVKMKEKGDIPEGYSVSREKKERFSLILESASTNQTSMYLCASSPVAKNIQYFGAGTRLSVL.

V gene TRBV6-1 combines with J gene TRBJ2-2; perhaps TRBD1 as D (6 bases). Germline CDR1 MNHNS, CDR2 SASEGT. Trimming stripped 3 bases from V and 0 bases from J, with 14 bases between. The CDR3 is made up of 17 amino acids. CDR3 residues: CASSEYRVGSNTGELFF. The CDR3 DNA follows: TGTGCCAGCAGTGAGTACAGGGTAGGGTCGAACACCGGGGAGCTGTTTTTT.